The clone carrying this T cell receptor (beta chain) occurred once. Through a sample-barcoded 5' primer and a J-beta primer mix, a second PCR was run for roughly 7 to 11 cycles. A minimum of 2.5 million CDR3-containing paired-end reads was obtained for each sample. Via MiXCR, TCRdb re-called the 5' RACE reads, giving one row per CDR3 protein. Of roughly 680,000 distinct CDR3 sequences in the sample, 45% to 60% were seen once. This record comes from a study of blood T cells in healthy people across ages. The length of the CDR3 is 13 residues. The V end was cut by 2 bases, the J end by 5 bases, with 9 bases between. CDR1 SGHTA and CDR2 FQGNSA come from the germline V gene.

This clonotype was sampled from a woman older than 75 in good health. Sequenced: blood. The chain uses TRBV7-2 and TRBJ1-1; D is uncertain. In DNA, the CDR3 is TGTGCCAGCAGCTTATTCCCCAGGACTGAAGCTTTCTTT. It yields the protein CASSLFPRTEAFF.